Presented here are 6 T cell receptor beta chains from one specimen sequenced in a study of blood T cell repertoires in COVID-19. TCRdb's table, derived via immunoSEQ multiplex PCR, lists solely in-frame clones and lacks some. The repertoire holds roughly 180,000 clones, with around 83% as singletons. Source material: peripheral blood. The receptors stem from a woman aged 25 to 45 with active or convalescent COVID-19.

This clone appeared once. The chain couples TRBV5-6 to TRBJ1-2, with no clear D. V lost 0 bases and J lost 0, with 9 bases in between. Germline V lookup: CDR1 SGHDT, CDR2 YYEEEE. The CDR3 loop spans 15 amino acids. CDR3 amino acids: CASSLGSGANYGYTF. For the CDR3, the DNA is TGTGCCAGCAGCTTGGGATCTGGAGCTAACTATGGCTACACCTTC.

This clone was seen only once. The V and J genes are TRBV4-2 and TRBJ2-2; possibly TRBD1 for D (8 bases). Trimming took off 2 bases at V and 2 bases at J, with 21 bases between the two ends. The CDR3 spans 19 residues. The V gene's germline CDR1 is LGHNA and CDR2 YNFKEQ. CDR3 amino acids: CASSQQGARASGNTGELFF. CDR3 DNA sequence: TGTGCCAGCAGCCAACAGGGGGCGCGGGCTAGCGGAAACACCGGGGAGCTGTTTTTT.

Only one count was recorded for this clone. This chain connects TRBV4-1 to TRBJ2-5; D remains ambiguous. Trimming took off 3 bases at V and 1 base at J, with 9 bases between the two ends. Germline loops: CDR1 MGHRA, CDR2 YSYEKL. The CDR3 loop spans 14 amino acids. Here the CDR3 DNA reads TGCGCCAGCAGCCACCCGACAAGCCAAGAGACCCAGTACTTC. This sequence encodes CASSHPTSQETQYF.

The chain employs TRBV25-1 and TRBJ2-1; 7 nucleotides agree with TRBD2. Germline-derived CDR1 and CDR2 are MGHDK and SYGVNS. This CDR3 region has 15 residues. Losses at the gene ends were 5 bases for V and 3 bases for J; bases not matched to a gene: 7. In DNA form, the CDR3 reads TGTGCCAGCAGTAAGGGAGGGCCTGACTACAATGAGCAGTTCTTC. It codes for CASSKGGPDYNEQFF.

The rearrangement joins TRBV29-1 to TRBJ1-3; D might be TRBD1 (5 bases). V gave up 1 base and J gave up 4 bases, with 8 bases separating them. CDR1 and CDR2 (germline): SQVTM, ANQGSEA. CDR3 size: 13 residues. As DNA, the CDR3 is TGCAGCGTTGAAGGGACAATAGGAAACACCATATATTTT. Its protein is CSVEGTIGNTIYF. The full variable domain, its missing parts supplied by reference TRBV29-1 and TRBJ1-3, is SAVISQKPSRDICQRGTSLTIQCQVDSQVTMMFWYRQQPGQSLTLIATANQGSEATYESGFVIDKFPISRPNLTFSTLTVSNMSPEDSSIYLCSVEGTIGNTIYFGEGSWLTVV.

The chain carries TRBV3-1 (or the pseudogene TRBV3-2) and TRBJ2-1, with 11 positions matching TRBD2. The CDR3 covers 17 residues. V lost 4 bases and J lost 10; bases outside the gene matches: 15. The germline V gene has CDR1 LGHDT and CDR2 YNNKEL (reference sequence). The CDR3 reads CASSPRPSGGPLWEQFF. Written as DNA, the CDR3 is TGTGCCAGCAGCCCGCGACCTAGCGGGGGGCCACTATGGGAGCAGTTCTTC.